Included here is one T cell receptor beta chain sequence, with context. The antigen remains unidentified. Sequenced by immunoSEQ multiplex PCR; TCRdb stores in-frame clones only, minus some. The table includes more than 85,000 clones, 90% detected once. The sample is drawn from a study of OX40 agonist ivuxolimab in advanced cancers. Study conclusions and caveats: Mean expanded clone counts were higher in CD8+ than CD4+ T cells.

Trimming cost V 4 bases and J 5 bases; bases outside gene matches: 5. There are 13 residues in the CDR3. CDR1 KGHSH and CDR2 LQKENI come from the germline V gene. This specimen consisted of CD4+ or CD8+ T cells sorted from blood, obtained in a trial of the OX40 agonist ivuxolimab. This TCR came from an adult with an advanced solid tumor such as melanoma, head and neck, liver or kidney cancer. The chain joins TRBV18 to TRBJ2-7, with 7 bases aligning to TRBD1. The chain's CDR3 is CASSRGQAHEQYF. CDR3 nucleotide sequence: TGTGCCAGCTCACGAGGACAGGCCCACGAGCAGTACTTC.